The sequence of this TCR beta chain was determined in a study of blood T cell repertoires in COVID-19. This clone has a count of ten or more. Assay used: immunoSEQ multiplex PCR; TCRdb lists only in-frame clones, some missing. The sample contains 50,000 to 65,000 clones, around two thirds of which appear only once. The germline V gene has CDR1 ENHRY and CDR2 SYGVKD. V lost 8 bases, J lost 1 base, and 6 bases lay in between. The CDR3 length is 13 residues. This TCR was recovered from a woman aged 55 to 70 who had been exposed to COVID-19. The sequencing sample was made of PBMCs or T cells enriched from blood (not recorded which). The gene calls are TRBV10-3 and TRBJ2-6, with TRBD2 as a possible D gene (5 bases). The chain's CDR3 is CAIWESGANVLTF. Written as DNA, the CDR3 is TGTGCCATCTGGGAGTCTGGGGCCAACGTCCTGACTTTC.